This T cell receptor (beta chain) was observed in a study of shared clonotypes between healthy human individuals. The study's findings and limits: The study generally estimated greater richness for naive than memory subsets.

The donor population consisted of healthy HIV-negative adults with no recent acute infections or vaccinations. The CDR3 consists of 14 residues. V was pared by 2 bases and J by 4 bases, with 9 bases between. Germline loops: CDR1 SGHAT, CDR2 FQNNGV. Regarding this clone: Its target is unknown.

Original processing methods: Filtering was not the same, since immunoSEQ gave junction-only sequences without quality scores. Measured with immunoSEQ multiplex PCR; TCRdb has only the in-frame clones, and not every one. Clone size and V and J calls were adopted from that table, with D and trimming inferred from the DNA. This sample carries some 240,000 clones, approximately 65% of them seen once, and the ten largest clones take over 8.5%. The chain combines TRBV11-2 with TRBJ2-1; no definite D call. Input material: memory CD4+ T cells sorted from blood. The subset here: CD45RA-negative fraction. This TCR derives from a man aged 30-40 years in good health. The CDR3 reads CASSLFGEYNEQFF. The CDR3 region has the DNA TGTGCCAGCAGCTTATTCGGCGAGTACAATGAGCAGTTCTTC.